This TCR beta chain came from a study of OX40 agonist ivuxolimab in advanced cancers. Broadly, across the study: Ivuxolimab, which targeted the costimulatory receptor OX40 (CD134), was an agonistic, fully human IgG2 monoclonal antibody. Intravenous ivuxolimab was administered to patients every 2 weeks at six dose levels: 0.01, 0.1, 0.3, 1.5, 3 and 10 mg/kg. Among the roughly 50 dose-escalation patients, approximately 20 had hepatocellular carcinoma, approximately 15 melanoma, 9 renal cell carcinoma and 9 head and neck cancer. A male proportion of nearly 85% and a mean age of roughly 58 years, ranging from 23 to 79, were recorded for the dose-escalation cohort. Prior anti-PD-1, anti-PD-L1 or anti-CTLA-4 therapy was permitted, and checkpoint inhibitors had been received by about 44% of dose-escalation patients. Partial responses were achieved by three dose-escalation patients, of whom one had hepatocellular carcinoma and two had cutaneous melanoma. Peripheral TCRbeta sequencing was intended to test whether TCR sequence diversity was altered and clonal T-cell expansion was caused by ivuxolimab. The paper covers the monotherapy dose-escalation part of the phase I ivuxolimab trial, which included N of about 50 patients.

Patients with a history of autoimmune disease or receiving systemic immunosuppression were excluded from the trial. Peripheral blood for TCR sequencing was drawn from every dose cohort at baseline, at cycle 4 day 1 and at cycle 7 day 1. The samples were drawn from a first-in-human, open-label, multicenter phase I dose-escalation trial of ivuxolimab. Adults with locally advanced or metastatic head and neck squamous cell, hepatocellular, melanoma or renal cell carcinoma were enrolled in the trial. Before TCR sequencing, CD4+ T cells and CD8+ T cells from peripheral blood were sorted into separate populations. Genomic DNA was extracted from sorted cells for sequencing of the TCRbeta CDR3 region. TCRbeta CDR3 regions were sequenced using the immunoSEQ Assay. This immuneACCESS table, as held by TCRdb, lists in-frame sequences with V and J called but not all clones. Of the missing ones, under half trace to an unresolved V gene in checked studies; the others have no known cause. This sample comprises under 15,000 clones, around 80% of them detected only once. In total, the top ten clones hold about 40% of the sample.

Broad study findings and their caveats: Antigen specificity was not determined for the clonally expanded peripheral T cells. After ivuxolimab, expanded clones were on average more numerous among CD8+ T cells than among CD4+ T cells. In the 0.1-3.0 mg/kg groups, partial responders were among the patients with the lowest normalized peripheral clonal expansion, particularly in CD8+ T cells. Low levels of normalized T-cell clonal expansion were also seen in some patients who did not respond. At doses of 0.1 to 3.0 mg/kg, clonal expansion of both CD4+ and CD8+ T cells in blood was seen between baseline and week 6.

Turning to this clone: Its target antigen remains unknown. Base quality data are lacking; no much larger clone is found one base away.

V sheds 5 bases and J sheds 0 bases, leaving 8 bases between their ends. From a lookup of the germline V gene (reference sequence), CDR1 and CDR2 are LNHNV and YYDKDF. The CDR3 starts with the cysteine, ends with the phenylalanine, and has 13 residues. Of all the DNA, just the CDR3 is kept, 39 bases in frame from base 1. The sequencing here drew on CD4+ or CD8+ T cells sorted from blood, taken in a trial of the OX40 agonist ivuxolimab. This receptor was taken from an adult with an advanced solid tumor such as melanoma, head and neck, liver or kidney cancer. The chain couples TRBV15 to TRBJ2-7; TRBD2 might be the D gene, on 6 matching bases. The DNA is as follows: TGTGCCACCAGCGGGAGGAGCTCCTACGAGCAGTACTTC. It is translated as CATSGRSSYEQYF.